This entry lists 3 T cell receptor beta chains sequenced from one sample in a study of blood T cell repertoires in COVID-19. TCRdb's table, derived via immunoSEQ multiplex PCR, lists solely in-frame clones and lacks some. The sample carries around 200,000 clones, around 84% recorded once. Material: peripheral blood. All receptors come from a man aged 45-65 years with acute or convalescent COVID-19.

The V and J genes are TRBV14 and TRBJ2-7, with D perhaps TRBD1 (6 bases). Trimming stripped 5 bases from V and 5 bases from J, with 25 bases between. The CDR3 runs to 17 residues. Germline V gene data show CDR1 as SGHDN and CDR2 as FVKESK. Here the CDR3 reads CASSGGHRVGLWDEQYF. For the CDR3, the DNA is TGTGCCAGCAGCGGGGGACACAGGGTAGGACTCTGGGACGAGCAGTACTTC.

The rearrangement links TRBV5-1 to TRBJ1-1, with TRBD1 matching over 7 bases. The CDR3 sequence is 14 residues long. The ends lost 5 bases at V and 4 bases at J; junction bases unmatched: 8. CDR1 SGHRS and CDR2 YFSETQ come from the germline V gene. The CDR3 here is CASSLDRAGTEAFF. CDR3 nucleotides: TGCGCCAGCAGTCTTGACAGGGCGGGCACTGAAGCTTTCTTT.

V gene TRBV6-5 combines with J gene TRBJ1-3, with TRBD1 matching 8 bases. The CDR3 totals 15 residues. V dropped 6 bases and J dropped 7; count of bases not matched to a gene: 11. The germline V gene has CDR1 MNHEY and CDR2 SVGAGI. CDR3 nucleotides: TGTGCCAGCAGCTCCGGGGACAGGACTTGGAACACCATATATTTT. The encoded protein is CASSSGDRTWNTIYF.